The subject of this entry is one T cell receptor (beta chain). Time point: patch test 2, 6 weeks after DPC sensitization. Treatment described: therapeutic diphenylcyclopropenone sensitization with weekly scalp DPC. This sample was taken from a study of human T cells and chemical hapten exposure. This CDR3 region has 14 residues. Trimming took off 5 bases at V and 3 bases at J, with 11 bases between the two ends. Germline lookup yields CDR1 ENHRY and CDR2 SYGVKD. TCRdb reanalysed the RACE reads using MiXCR and keeps one entry per CDR3 protein. Altogether just over 350,000 distinct CDR3 sequences are present, over 6% being singletons, with the ten largest covering around 5.6%.

The J gene is TRBJ2-1, the V gene TRBV10-3; D is perhaps TRBD1 (5 bases). The receptor was isolated from a woman aged 18-30 years with alopecia areata. Some clones in this sample may be carry-over from other donors' samples. The sequenced sample was whole blood, obtained in connection with sensitization to the hapten diphenylcyclopropenone (DPC). DNA for the CDR3: TGTGCCATCAGTTGGAAGGACAACTACAATGAGCAGTTCTTC. This gives the protein CAISWKDNYNEQFF.